The TCR beta chain described here comes from a study of CD8+ T cells in alopecia areata. Study-level findings and limits: Higher clonality than in normal scalp was seen in lesional scalp, especially alopecia totalis/universalis.

Samples from alopecia areata patients were lesional scalp punch biopsies and peripheral blood. RNA extraction was followed by reverse transcription into cDNA, which acted as the sequencing template. Method: immunoSEQ multiplex PCR; TCRdb's copy keeps in-frame clones and lacks some. The table lists 130,000 to 150,000 clones, approximately 51% of them singletons. The germline gives CDR1 SQVTM, CDR2 ANQGSEA. The CDR3 contains 10 residues. As for this clone: Its antigen remains unidentified.

This TCR was recovered from a human donor with alopecia areata. This sequence joins TRBV29-1 and TRBJ2-5; D possibly corresponds to TRBD2 (5 bases). The end of the DNA aligns better with TRBJ2-7, so the J call may be wrong. The sequenced sample was CD4+ T cells sorted from blood, obtained at week 0. CDR3: CSVGTYEQYF. The CDR3 DNA reads as TGCAGCGTCGGGACCTACGAGCAGTACTTC.